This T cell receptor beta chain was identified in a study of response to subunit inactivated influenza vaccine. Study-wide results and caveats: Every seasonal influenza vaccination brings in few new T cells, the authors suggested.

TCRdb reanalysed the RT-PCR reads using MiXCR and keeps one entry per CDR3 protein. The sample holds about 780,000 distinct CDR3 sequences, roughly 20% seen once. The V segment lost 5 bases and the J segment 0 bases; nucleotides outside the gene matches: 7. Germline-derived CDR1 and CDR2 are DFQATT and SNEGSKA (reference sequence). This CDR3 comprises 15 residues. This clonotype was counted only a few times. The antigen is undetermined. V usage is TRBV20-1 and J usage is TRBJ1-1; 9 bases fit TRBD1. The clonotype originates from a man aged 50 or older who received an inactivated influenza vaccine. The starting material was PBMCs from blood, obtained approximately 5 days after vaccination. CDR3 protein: CSAGKQGALNTEAFF. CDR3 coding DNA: TGCAGTGCTGGAAAACAGGGGGCCTTGAACACTGAAGCTTTCTTT.